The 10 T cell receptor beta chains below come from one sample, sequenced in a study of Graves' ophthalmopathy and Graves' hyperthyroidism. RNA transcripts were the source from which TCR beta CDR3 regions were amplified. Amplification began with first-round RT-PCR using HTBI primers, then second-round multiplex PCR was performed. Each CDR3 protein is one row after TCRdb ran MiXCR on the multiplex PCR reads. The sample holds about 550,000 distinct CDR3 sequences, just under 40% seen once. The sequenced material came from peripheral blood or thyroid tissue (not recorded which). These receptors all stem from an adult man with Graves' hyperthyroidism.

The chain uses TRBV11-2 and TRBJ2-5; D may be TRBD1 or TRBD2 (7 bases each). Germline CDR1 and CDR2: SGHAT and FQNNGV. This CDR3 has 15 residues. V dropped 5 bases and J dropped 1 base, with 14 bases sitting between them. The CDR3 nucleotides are TGTGCCAGCAGCCTTCAGGGGGGGTTCCAAGAGACCCAGTACTTC. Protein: CASSLQGGFQETQYF. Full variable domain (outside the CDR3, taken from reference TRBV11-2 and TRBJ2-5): EAGVAQSPRYKIIEKRQSVAFWCNPISGHATLYWYQQILGQGPKLLIQFQNNGVVDDSQLPKDRFSAERLKGVDSTLKIQPAKLEDSAVYLCASSLQGGFQETQYFGPGTRLLVL.

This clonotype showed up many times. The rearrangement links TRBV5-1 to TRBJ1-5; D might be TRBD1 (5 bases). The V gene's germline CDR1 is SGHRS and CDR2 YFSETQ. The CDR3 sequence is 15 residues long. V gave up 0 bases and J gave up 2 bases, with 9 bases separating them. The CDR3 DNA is TGCGCCAGCAGCTTGGGGGGGATAGGCAATCAGCCCCAGCATTTT. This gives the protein CASSLGGIGNQPQHF.

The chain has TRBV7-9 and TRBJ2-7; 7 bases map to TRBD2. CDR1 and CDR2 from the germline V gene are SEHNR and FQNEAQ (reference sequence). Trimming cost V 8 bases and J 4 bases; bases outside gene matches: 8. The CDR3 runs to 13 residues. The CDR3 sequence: CASVMMGGYEQYF. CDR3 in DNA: TGTGCCAGCGTCATGATGGGAGGGTACGAGCAGTACTTC.

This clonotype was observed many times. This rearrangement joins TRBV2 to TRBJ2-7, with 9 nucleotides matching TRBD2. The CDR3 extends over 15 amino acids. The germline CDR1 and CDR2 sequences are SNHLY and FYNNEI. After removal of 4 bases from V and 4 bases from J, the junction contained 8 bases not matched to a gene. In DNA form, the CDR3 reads TGTGCCAGCAGTGGGGCACTAGCGGGTACATACGAGCAGTACTTC. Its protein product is CASSGALAGTYEQYF.

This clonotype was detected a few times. CDR3 DNA: TGTGCCAGCTCATTCACAGGGGTCTCCGAAAATTCACCCCTCCACTTT. Protein: CASSFTGVSENSPLHF. The gene calls are TRBV25-1 and TRBJ1-6, with 7 bases identical to TRBD1. Looked up from germline, CDR1 is MGHDK and CDR2 is SYGVNS. This CDR3 is 16 amino acids long. The junction had 14 bases not matched to a gene; V was cut back by 8 bases and J by 7 bases.

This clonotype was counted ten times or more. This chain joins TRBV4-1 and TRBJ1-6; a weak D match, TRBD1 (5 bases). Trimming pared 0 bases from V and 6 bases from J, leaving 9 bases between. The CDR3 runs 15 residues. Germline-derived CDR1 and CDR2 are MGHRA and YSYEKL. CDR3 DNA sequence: TGCGCCAGCAGCCAAGACCACGGGACTAATTCACCCCTCCACTTT. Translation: CASSQDHGTNSPLHF.

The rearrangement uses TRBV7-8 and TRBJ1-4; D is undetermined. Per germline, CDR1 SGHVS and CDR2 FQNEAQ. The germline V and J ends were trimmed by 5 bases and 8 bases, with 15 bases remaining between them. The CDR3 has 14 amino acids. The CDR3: CASSQGNQGEKLFF. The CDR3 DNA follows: TGTGCCAGCAGCCAAGGGAATCAAGGGGAAAAACTGTTTTTT.

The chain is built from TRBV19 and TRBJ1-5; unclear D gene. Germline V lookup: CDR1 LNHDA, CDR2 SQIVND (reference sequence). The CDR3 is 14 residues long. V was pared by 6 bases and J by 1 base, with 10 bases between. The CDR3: CASRRSKSNQPQHF. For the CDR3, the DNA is TGTGCCAGTAGGCGAAGCAAAAGCAATCAGCCCCAGCATTTT.

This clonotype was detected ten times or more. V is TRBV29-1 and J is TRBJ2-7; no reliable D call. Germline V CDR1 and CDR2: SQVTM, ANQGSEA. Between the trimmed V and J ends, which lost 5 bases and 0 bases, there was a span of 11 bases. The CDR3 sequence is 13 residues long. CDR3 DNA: TGCAGCGTTTACTCCGCGGACTCCTACGAGCAGTACTTC. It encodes CSVYSADSYEQYF.

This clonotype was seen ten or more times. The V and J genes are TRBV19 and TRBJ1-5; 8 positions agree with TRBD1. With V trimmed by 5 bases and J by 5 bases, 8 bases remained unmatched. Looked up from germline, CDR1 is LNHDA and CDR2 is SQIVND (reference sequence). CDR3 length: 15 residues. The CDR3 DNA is TGTGCCAGTAGTCGACCAGGGGGCGGTTATCAGCCCCAGCATTTT. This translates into CASSRPGGGYQPQHF.